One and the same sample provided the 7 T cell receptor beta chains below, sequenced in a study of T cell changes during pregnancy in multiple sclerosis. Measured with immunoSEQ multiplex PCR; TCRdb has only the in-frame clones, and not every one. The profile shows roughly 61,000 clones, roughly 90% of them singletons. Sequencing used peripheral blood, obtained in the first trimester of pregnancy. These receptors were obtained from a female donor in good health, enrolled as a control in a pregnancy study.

The CDR3 nucleotides are TGTGCCAGTAGTACGAGGCCCGGGGTCGGGACCCAGTACTTC. This sequence encodes CASSTRPGVGTQYF. The rearrangement joins TRBV19 to TRBJ2-5; TRBD2 might be the D (5 bases). V lost 4 bases and J lost 7, with 16 bases in between. Germline V gives CDR1 LNHDA, CDR2 SQIVND (reference sequence). The CDR3 consists of 14 residues.

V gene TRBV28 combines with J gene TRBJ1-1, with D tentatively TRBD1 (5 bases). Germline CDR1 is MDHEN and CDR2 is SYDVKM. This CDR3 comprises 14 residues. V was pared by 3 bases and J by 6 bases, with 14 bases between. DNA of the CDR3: TGTGCCAGCAGTTTTCCGGACAACTACGCTGAAGCTTTCTTT. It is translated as CASSFPDNYAEAFF.

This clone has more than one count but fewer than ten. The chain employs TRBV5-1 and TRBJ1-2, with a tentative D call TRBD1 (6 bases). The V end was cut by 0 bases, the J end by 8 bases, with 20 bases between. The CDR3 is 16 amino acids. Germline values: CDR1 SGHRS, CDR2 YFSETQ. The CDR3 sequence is CASSLELGSTGRGYTF. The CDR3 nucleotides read TGCGCCAGCAGCTTGGAATTGGGATCAACAGGGCGCGGCTACACCTTC.

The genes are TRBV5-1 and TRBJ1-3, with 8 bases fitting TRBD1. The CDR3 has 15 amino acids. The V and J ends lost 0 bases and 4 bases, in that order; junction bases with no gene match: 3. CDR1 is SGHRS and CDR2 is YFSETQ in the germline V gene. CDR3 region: CASSLGTGPGNTIYF. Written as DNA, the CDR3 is TGCGCCAGCAGCTTGGGGACAGGGCCAGGAAACACCATATATTTT.

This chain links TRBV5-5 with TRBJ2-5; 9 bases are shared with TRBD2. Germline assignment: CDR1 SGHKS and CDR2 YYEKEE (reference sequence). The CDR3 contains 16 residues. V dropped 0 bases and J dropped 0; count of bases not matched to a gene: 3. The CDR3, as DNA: TGTGCCAGCAGCTTGGGGCGACTAGCGGACCAAGAGACCCAGTACTTC. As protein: CASSLGRLADQETQYF.

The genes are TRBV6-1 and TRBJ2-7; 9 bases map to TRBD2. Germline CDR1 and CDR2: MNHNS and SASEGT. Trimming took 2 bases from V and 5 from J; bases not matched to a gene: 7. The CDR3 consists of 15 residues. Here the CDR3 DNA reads TGTGCCAGCAGTGAACTCGCGGGAGGGCCCAACGAGCAGTACTTC. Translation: CASSELAGGPNEQYF.

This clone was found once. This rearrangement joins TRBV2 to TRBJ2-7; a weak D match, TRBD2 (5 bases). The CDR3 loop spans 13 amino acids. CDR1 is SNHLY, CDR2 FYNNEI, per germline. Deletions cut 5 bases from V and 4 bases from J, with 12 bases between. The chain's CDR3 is CASSKEEHYEQYF. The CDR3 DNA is TGTGCCAGCAGTAAGGAGGAACATTACGAGCAGTACTTC. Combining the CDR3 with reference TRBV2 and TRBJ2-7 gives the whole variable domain EPEVTQTPSHQVTQMGQEVILRCVPISNHLYFYWYRQILGQKVEFLVSFYNNEISEKSEIFDDQFSVERPDGSNFTLKIRSTKLEDSAMYFCASSKEEHYEQYFGPGTRLTVT.